This TCR beta chain was obtained from a study of cytomegalovirus exposure and HLA in healthy donors. Overall study: The use of the same platform for the 95 to 150 validation repertoires and the 550 to 850 first-cohort repertoires was reported by a later analysis. Findings of the study overall: Later, an analysis found that TCR clusters from the first cohort tended to co-occur in the 90 to 150 validation repertoires. Reports described diagnosis of cytomegalovirus status by the classifier as highly specific and sensitive. A few CMV-associated chains were confirmed in vitro to be specific for CMV antigens.

Profiled with immunoSEQ multiplex PCR; TCRdb holds only in-frame clones, not every one. This table has under 250,000 clones, around 86% appearing once. As for this clone: Its specificity is unknown.

Sequenced input: PBMCs. The clonotype was recovered from a woman aged 18 to 35 in good health and CMV-seropositive.

The CDR3 nucleotides are TGTGCCAGCAGCTCCACTCAAACCGGCGAGCAGTACTTC. Amino acids: CASSSTQTGEQYF. The chain couples TRBV7-7 to TRBJ2-7, with D hard to call. V was shortened by 4 bases and J by 6 bases, with 13 bases between the two germline ends. The CDR3 is 13 amino acids. CDR1 is SSHAT, CDR2 FNYEAQ, per germline (reference sequence).